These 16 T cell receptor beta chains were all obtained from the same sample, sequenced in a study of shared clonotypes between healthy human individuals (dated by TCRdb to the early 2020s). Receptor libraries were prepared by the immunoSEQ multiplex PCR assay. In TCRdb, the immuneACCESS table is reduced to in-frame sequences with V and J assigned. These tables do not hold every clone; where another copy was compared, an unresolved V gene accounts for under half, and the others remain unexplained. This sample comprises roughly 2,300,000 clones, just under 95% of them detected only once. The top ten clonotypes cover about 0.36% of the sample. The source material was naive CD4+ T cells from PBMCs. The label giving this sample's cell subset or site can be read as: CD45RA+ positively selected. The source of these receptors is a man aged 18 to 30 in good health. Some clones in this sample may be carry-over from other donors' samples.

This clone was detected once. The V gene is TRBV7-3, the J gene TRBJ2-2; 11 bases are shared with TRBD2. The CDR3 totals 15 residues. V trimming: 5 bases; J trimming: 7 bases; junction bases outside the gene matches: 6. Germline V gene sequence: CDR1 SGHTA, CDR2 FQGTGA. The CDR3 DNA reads TGTGCCAGCAGCCAACCGGGACTAGCGGACGGGGAGCTGTTTTTT. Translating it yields CASSQPGLADGELFF.

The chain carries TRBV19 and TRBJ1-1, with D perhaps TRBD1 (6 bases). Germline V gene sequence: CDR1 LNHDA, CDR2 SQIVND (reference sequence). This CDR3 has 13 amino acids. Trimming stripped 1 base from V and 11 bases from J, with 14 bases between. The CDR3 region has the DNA TGTGCCAGTAGTATAGTGGACAGAAGGTTTGCTTTCTTT. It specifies CASSIVDRRFAFF.

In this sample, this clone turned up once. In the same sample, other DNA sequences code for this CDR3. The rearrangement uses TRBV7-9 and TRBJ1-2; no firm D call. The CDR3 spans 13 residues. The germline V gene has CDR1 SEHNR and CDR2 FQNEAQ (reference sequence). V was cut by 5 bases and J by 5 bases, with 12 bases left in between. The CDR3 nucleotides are TGTGCCAGCAGCCCTCGGGGTGTTTATGGCTACACCTTC. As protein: CASSPRGVYGYTF.

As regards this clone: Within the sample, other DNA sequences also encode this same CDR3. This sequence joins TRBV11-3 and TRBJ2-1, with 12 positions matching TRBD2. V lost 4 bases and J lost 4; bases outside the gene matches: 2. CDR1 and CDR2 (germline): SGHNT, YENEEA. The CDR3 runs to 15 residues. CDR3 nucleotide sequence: TGTGCCAGCAGCTCCGGACTAGCGGGATACAATGAGCAGTTCTTC. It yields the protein CASSSGLAGYNEQFF.

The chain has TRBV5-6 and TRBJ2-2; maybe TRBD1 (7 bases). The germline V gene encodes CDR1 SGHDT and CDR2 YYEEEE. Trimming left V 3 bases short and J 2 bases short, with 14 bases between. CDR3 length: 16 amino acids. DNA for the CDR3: TGTGCCAGCAGCTCCAGGGGGGATCTAAACACCGGGGAGCTGTTTTTT. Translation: CASSSRGDLNTGELFF. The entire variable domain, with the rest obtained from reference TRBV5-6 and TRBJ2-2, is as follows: DAGVTQSPTHLIKTRGQQVTLRCSPKSGHDTVSWYQQALGQGPQFIFQYYEEEERQRGNFPDRFSGHQFPNYSSELNVNALLLGDSALYLCASSSRGDLNTGELFFGEGSRLTVL.

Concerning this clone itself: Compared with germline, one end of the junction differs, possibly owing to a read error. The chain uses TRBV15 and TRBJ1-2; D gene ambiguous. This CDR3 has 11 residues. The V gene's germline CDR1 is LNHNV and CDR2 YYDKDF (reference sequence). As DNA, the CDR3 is TGTGCCACCAGCAGAGAACATCGGCAGGTCTTC. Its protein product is CATSREHRQVF.

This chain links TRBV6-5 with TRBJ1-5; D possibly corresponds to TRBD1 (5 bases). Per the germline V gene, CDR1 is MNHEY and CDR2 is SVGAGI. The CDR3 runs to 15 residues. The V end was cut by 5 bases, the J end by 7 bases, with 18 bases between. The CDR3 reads CASSPFRTGDQPQHF. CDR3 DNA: TGTGCCAGCAGTCCTTTTCGGACGGGGGACCAGCCCCAGCATTTT.

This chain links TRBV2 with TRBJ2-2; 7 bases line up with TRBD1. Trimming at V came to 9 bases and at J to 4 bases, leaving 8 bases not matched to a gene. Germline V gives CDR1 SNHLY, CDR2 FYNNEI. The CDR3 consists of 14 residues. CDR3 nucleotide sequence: TGTGCCAGTCACGGACAGGAGATCACCGGGGAGCTGTTTTTT. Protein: CASHGQEITGELFF.

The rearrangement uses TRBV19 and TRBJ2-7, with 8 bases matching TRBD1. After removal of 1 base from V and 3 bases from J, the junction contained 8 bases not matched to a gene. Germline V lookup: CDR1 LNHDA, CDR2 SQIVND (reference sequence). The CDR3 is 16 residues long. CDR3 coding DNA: TGTGCCAGTAGTATAGGGGGGACAGGAAGAAACTACGAGCAGTACTTC. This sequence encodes CASSIGGTGRNYEQYF.

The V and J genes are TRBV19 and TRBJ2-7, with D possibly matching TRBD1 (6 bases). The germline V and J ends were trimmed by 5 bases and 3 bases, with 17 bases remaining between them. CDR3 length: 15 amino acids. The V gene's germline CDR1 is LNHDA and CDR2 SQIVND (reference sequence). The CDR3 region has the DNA TGTGCCAGTAGTTCCCCGGGGCAGGGGCTCTACGAGCAGTACTTC. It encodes CASSSPGQGLYEQYF.

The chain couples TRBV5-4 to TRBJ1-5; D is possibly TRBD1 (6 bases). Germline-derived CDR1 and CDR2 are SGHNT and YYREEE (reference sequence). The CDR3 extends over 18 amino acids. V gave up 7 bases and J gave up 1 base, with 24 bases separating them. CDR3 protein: CASLPRAKGEKSNQPQHF. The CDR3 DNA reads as TGTGCCAGCTTGCCCAGGGCAAAGGGGGAAAAGAGCAATCAGCCCCAGCATTTT.

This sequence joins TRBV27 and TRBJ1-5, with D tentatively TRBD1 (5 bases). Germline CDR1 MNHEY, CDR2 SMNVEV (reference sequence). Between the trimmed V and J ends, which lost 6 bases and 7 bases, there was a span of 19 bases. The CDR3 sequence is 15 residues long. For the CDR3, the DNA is TGTGCCAGCAGCCTACGTCCAGGGTACGAACAGCCCCAGCATTTT. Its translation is CASSLRPGYEQPQHF.

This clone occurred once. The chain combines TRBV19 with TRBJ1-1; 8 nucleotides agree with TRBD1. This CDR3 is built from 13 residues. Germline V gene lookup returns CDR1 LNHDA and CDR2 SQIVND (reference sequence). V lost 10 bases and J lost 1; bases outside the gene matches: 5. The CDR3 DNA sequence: TGTGCCACCGGGACAGGCCCGAACACTGAAGCTTTCTTT. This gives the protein CATGTGPNTEAFF.

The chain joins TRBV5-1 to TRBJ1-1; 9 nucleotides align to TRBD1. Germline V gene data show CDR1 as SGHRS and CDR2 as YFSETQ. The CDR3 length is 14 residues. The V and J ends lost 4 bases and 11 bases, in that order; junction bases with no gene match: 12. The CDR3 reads CASSGGTGGSRAFF. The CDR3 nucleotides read TGCGCCAGCAGCGGGGGAACAGGGGGCTCAAGGGCTTTCTTT.

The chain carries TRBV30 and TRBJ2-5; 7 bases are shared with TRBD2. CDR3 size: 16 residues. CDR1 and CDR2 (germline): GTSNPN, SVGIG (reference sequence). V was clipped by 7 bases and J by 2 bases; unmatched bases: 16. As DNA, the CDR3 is TGTGCCTACAAGAACATGGCGGGAGTTGGACAAGAGACCCAGTACTTC. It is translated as CAYKNMAGVGQETQYF.

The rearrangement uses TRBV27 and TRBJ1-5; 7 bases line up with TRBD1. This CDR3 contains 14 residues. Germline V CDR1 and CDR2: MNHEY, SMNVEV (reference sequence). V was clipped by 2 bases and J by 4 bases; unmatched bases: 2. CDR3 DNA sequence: TGTGCCAGCAGTTTAGGGACAGCGAATCAGCCCCAGCATTTT. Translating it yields CASSLGTANQPQHF.